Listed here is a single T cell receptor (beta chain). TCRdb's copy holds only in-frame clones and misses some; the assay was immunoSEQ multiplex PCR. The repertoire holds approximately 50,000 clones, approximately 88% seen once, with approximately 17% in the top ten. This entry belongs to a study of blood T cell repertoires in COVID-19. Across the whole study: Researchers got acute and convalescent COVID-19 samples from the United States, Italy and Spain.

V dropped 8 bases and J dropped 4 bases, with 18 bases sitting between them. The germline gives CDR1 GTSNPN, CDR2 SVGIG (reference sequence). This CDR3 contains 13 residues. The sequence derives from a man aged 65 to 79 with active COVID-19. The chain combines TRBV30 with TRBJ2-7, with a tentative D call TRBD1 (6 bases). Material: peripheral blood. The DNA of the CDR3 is TGTGCCAGTAGCCGGGACACACTTTACGAGCAGTACTTC. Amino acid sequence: CASSRDTLYEQYF.